This passage covers 24 T cell receptor beta chains from one sample sequenced in a study of OX40 agonist ivuxolimab in advanced cancers. Some clones are missing from TCRdb's copy, which holds only in-frame ones; the method was immunoSEQ multiplex PCR. The top ten clones hold approximately 2% of a sample with tens of thousands of clones, 75% to 90% of them seen once. Sequencing was performed on CD4+ or CD8+ T cells sorted from blood, taken in a trial of the OX40 agonist ivuxolimab. The origin of the receptors is an adult with an advanced solid tumor such as melanoma, head and neck, liver or kidney cancer.

This sequence joins TRBV7-2 and TRBJ2-1, with TRBD2 matching 13 bases. The CDR3 covers 15 residues. The J segment lost 7 bases and the V segment lost 5 bases, leaving 5 bases of the junction unmatched. Germline loops: CDR1 SGHTA, CDR2 FQGNSA. The CDR3 coding sequence is TGTGCCAGCAGCCCTCGACTAGCGGGAGGAAATGAGCAGTTCTTC. This codes for CASSPRLAGGNEQFF.

The chain uses TRBV9 and TRBJ1-3; no firm D call. Per germline, CDR1 SGDLS and CDR2 YYNGEE. V was shortened by 4 bases and J by 7 bases, with 9 bases between the two germline ends. The CDR3 is 12 residues long. The CDR3 DNA sequence: TGTGCCAGCAGCCCCGCCGGGAACACCATATATTTT. Translation: CASSPAGNTIYF.

V is TRBV6-5 and J is TRBJ2-7; D tentatively reads TRBD1 or TRBD2 (5 bases each). Trimming took 0 bases from V and 6 from J, leaving 12 bases between them. In germline, CDR1 is MNHEY, CDR2 SVGAGI. The CDR3 runs to 14 residues. CDR3 coding DNA: TGTGCCAGCAGTTACTCGGGGGTCGGGCTCGAGCAGTACTTC. Protein sequence: CASSYSGVGLEQYF.

Here the CDR3 reads CASSSYSTDTQYF. In DNA form, the CDR3 reads TGTGCCAGCAGCTCCTATAGCACAGATACGCAGTATTTT. The chain recombines TRBV7-6 with TRBJ2-3, with D uncertain. The length of the CDR3 is 13 residues. The V gene lost 4 bases and the J gene lost 0 bases, with 5 bases spanning the gap. CDR1 and CDR2 from the germline V gene are SGHVS and FNYEAQ.

The V call is TRBV2, the J call TRBJ2-1, with D uncertain. The length of the CDR3 is 12 residues. The germline CDR1 and CDR2 sequences are SNHLY and FYNNEI. V was shortened by 2 bases and J by 10 bases, with 9 bases between the two germline ends. The CDR3 is CASSEQELEQFF. The CDR3 bases are TGTGCCAGCAGTGAACAGGAGTTGGAGCAGTTCTTC.

J is TRBJ1-1 and V is TRBV27; D possibly corresponds to TRBD1 (6 bases). Germline CDR1 and CDR2: MNHEY and SMNVEV (reference sequence). V dropped 5 bases and J dropped 2 bases, with 12 bases sitting between them. CDR3 length: 14 amino acids. The CDR3 DNA sequence: TGTGCCAGCAGTCCCCGGACAGTTAACACTGAAGCTTTCTTT. It yields the protein CASSPRTVNTEAFF.

The chain has TRBV19 and TRBJ1-5, with D tentatively TRBD1 (5 bases). Germline CDR1 is LNHDA and CDR2 is SQIVND (reference sequence). The V end was cut by 2 bases, the J end by 3 bases, with 8 bases between. CDR3 size: 14 residues. The DNA of the CDR3 is TGTGCCAGTAGTATACAGGGCCACAATCAGCCCCAGCATTTT. It yields the protein CASSIQGHNQPQHF.

The chain combines TRBV11-3 with TRBJ2-3; unclear D gene. This CDR3 is built from 15 residues. Trimming shortened V by 2 bases and J by 0 bases, and 9 bases separated the two germline ends. Germline V lookup: CDR1 SGHNT, CDR2 YENEEA. The CDR3 sequence: CASSLNGRSTDTQYF. The CDR3 nucleotides are TGTGCCAGCAGCTTAAACGGCAGAAGCACAGATACGCAGTATTTT.

The gene calls are TRBV15 and TRBJ1-4; D gene unclear. This CDR3 comprises 14 residues. V was trimmed by 6 bases and J by 4 bases, leaving 12 bases between them. Germline V gene lookup returns CDR1 LNHNV and CDR2 YYDKDF (reference sequence). CDR3 in amino acids: CATRKAGLNEKLFF. The CDR3 DNA follows: TGTGCCACCAGGAAAGCGGGCCTTAATGAAAAACTGTTTTTT.

The chain joins TRBV6-5 to TRBJ1-2, with 7 positions matching TRBD1. The length of the CDR3 is 12 residues. Trimming removed 8 bases from V and 4 bases from J; junction bases left unmatched: 4. Germline lookup yields CDR1 MNHEY and CDR2 SVGAGI. The CDR3 loop is CASRRDSYGYTF. Here the CDR3 DNA reads TGTGCCAGCCGGAGGGACAGCTATGGCTACACCTTC.

The chain joins TRBV7-3 to TRBJ2-3; D remains ambiguous. The germline V gene has CDR1 SGHTA and CDR2 FQGTGA. Between the trimmed V and J ends, which lost 4 bases and 0 bases, there was a span of 11 bases. The CDR3 runs to 15 residues. CDR3 amino acids: CASSSDGQSTDTQYF. DNA for the CDR3: TGTGCCAGCAGCTCAGACGGCCAGAGCACAGATACGCAGTATTTT.

The CDR3 bases are TGTGCCATCACCGGGGGACAGGGTGATGGCTACACCTTC. Translation: CAITGGQGDGYTF. The rearrangement joins TRBV10-3 to TRBJ1-2; 9 bases are shared with TRBD1. The CDR3 sequence is 13 residues long. Germline values: CDR1 ENHRY, CDR2 SYGVKD. V shed 7 bases, J shed 6 bases, and the junction held 6 bases outside the gene matches.

The chain uses TRBV5-1 and TRBJ1-6, with TRBD1 as a possible D gene (5 bases). Trimming removed 5 bases from V and 7 bases from J, with 13 bases in between. Germline V lookup: CDR1 SGHRS, CDR2 YFSETQ. The CDR3 consists of 14 residues. The CDR3 DNA reads as TGCGCCAGCAGGCCGGGACTGAGGAATTCACCCCTCCACTTT. Amino acid sequence: CASRPGLRNSPLHF.

The genes are TRBV11-2 and TRBJ2-7; D may correspond to TRBD1 or TRBD2 (5 bases each). CDR1 SGHAT and CDR2 FQNNGV come from the germline V gene. Between the trimmed V and J ends, which lost 2 bases and 5 bases, there was a span of 13 bases. The CDR3 contains 14 residues. The CDR3 sequence is CASSLSGRGHEQYF. The CDR3 DNA follows: TGTGCCAGCAGCTTATCCGGCCGGGGACACGAGCAGTACTTC.

J is TRBJ2-5 and V is TRBV7-9; D is perhaps TRBD1 or TRBD2 (6 bases each). The J call is doubtful: the DNA matches TRBJ2-7 better. In germline, CDR1 is SEHNR, CDR2 FQNEAQ (reference sequence). This CDR3 spans 16 amino acids. The CDR3 region is CASSATRGPDSYEQYF. CDR3 DNA sequence: TGTGCCAGCAGCGCGACACGGGGGCCTGACTCCTACGAGCAGTACTTC.

The chain links TRBV6-5 to TRBJ1-5; maybe TRBD1 (5 bases). The V end lost 6 bases, the J end lost 5 bases, and 11 bases lay between the germline ends. CDR1 and CDR2 from the germline V gene are MNHEY and SVGAGI. The CDR3 contains 13 residues. The CDR3 DNA follows: TGTGCCAGCAGCTTCTCGGGGGATCAGCCCCAGCATTTT. It encodes CASSFSGDQPQHF.

This clone is a singleton in its sample. The chain carries TRBV4-1 and TRBJ2-2; 9 nucleotides line up with TRBD1. J gave up 5 bases and V 0 bases, and 7 bases lay outside the gene matches. This CDR3 is built from 17 residues. Germline V gene sequence: CDR1 MGHRA, CDR2 YSYEKL. CDR3 sequence reads: CASSQDTGGGRTGELFF. DNA for the CDR3: TGCGCCAGCAGCCAAGATACAGGGGGCGGACGGACCGGGGAGCTGTTTTTT.

The chain links TRBV11-2 to TRBJ2-2; a possible D gene is TRBD1 (5 bases). From germline, CDR1 is SGHAT and CDR2 FQNNGV. Trimming cost V 5 bases and J 6 bases, with 13 bases left between them. This CDR3 has 14 residues. The CDR3 protein is CASSVYQGPGELFF. The CDR3, as DNA: TGTGCCAGCAGCGTCTATCAGGGTCCCGGGGAGCTGTTTTTT.

The CDR3 here is CASSVPGGGNEQFF. The CDR3 coding sequence is TGTGCCAGCAGCGTCCCGGGGGGAGGGAATGAGCAGTTCTTC. The gene calls are TRBV9 and TRBJ2-1; TRBD2 agrees at 7 bases. V dropped 2 bases and J dropped 7; count of bases not matched to a gene: 6. Germline V gives CDR1 SGDLS, CDR2 YYNGEE. The CDR3 contains 14 residues.

The chain is built from TRBV5-1 and TRBJ2-7; TRBD2 might be the D (5 bases). The CDR3 has 13 residues. The germline CDR1 and CDR2 sequences are SGHRS and YFSETQ. The V end lost 1 base, the J end lost 5 bases, and 10 bases lay between the germline ends. Here the CDR3 reads CASSLLGSHEQYF. CDR3 DNA: TGCGCCAGCAGCTTGTTAGGGAGCCACGAGCAGTACTTC.

The J gene is TRBJ2-5, the V gene TRBV7-3; 9 nucleotides match TRBD2. Germline CDR1 and CDR2: SGHTA and FQGTGA. V shed 4 bases and J 0 bases; nucleotides not matched to a gene: 6. The CDR3 is 16 residues long. The CDR3 sequence: CASSSHGLANQETQYF. CDR3 coding DNA: TGTGCCAGCAGCTCCCATGGACTAGCGAACCAAGAGACCCAGTACTTC.

V usage is TRBV6-6 and J usage is TRBJ1-2; no reliable D call. Per germline, CDR1 MNHNY and CDR2 SVGAGI (reference sequence). This CDR3 is built from 12 residues. The V end was cut by 3 bases, the J end by 7 bases, with 9 bases between. CDR3 nucleotide sequence: TGTGCCAGCAGTTATCGGCGGGGTGGCTACACCTTC. This encodes CASSYRRGGYTF.

The J gene is TRBJ2-3, the V gene TRBV7-3; TRBD2 is a possible D gene (6 bases). The ends were cut back, 2 bases at V and 6 bases at J, with 15 bases in the middle. CDR1 and CDR2 (germline): SGHTA, FQGTGA. There are 15 residues in the CDR3. The CDR3 DNA reads TGTGCCAGCAGCTTAGCTGGAGGGCCAGGGGATACGCAGTATTTT. Translated, it gives CASSLAGGPGDTQYF.

V gene TRBV5-1 combines with J gene TRBJ2-2, with D possibly matching TRBD1 (5 bases). Trimming pared 2 bases from V and 6 bases from J, leaving 11 bases between. Germline V CDR1 and CDR2: SGHRS, YFSETQ. This CDR3 has 14 residues. CDR3 residues: CASSLNRLAGELFF. The CDR3 DNA is TGCGCCAGCAGCTTAAACAGGTTAGCCGGGGAGCTGTTTTTT.